Here is one T cell receptor beta chain with its context. TCRdb's copy holds only in-frame clones and misses some; the assay was immunoSEQ multiplex PCR. The sample yields approximately 210,000 clones, roughly 82% seen once. The sample originates from a study of blood T cell repertoires in COVID-19. The receptor was isolated from a man in his forties who had recovered from COVID-19. The specimen was PBMCs or T cells enriched from blood (not recorded which).

The CDR3 DNA sequence: TGTGCCAGCAGCTTCCCATCGGAGGACGAGCAGTACTTC. It yields the protein CASSFPSEDEQYF. The V and J genes are TRBV7-9 and TRBJ2-7, with D maybe TRBD2 (5 bases). Germline CDR1 and CDR2: SEHNR and FQNEAQ (reference sequence). V lost 3 bases and J lost 5, with 11 bases in between. The CDR3 contains 13 residues.